This TCR beta chain was profiled in a study of vaccination and CD4 T cells after COVID-19. Study details: Participants were administered two doses of either the BNT162b2 or the mRNA-1273 vaccine. Each post-COVID sample was drawn after diagnosis, and the median interval was around 100 days (range 35 to 161). Investigators took post-vaccine samples a median about 65 days after dose two, within a range of 14 to 241. Stimulation of cells relied on overlapping spike peptides derived from SARS-CoV-2, HCoV-NL63, HCoV-OC43 and HCoV-229E.

The Oncomine TCR Beta short-read assay generated sequence data from the DNA of cultured CD4+ T cells. TCRdb fed the PCR reads into MiXCR, producing one record per CDR3 protein. The data show 16,000 or so distinct CDR3 sequences, around 40% seen once. Notes on this clonotype: The target antigen is unknown.

The germline V gene encodes CDR1 LNHNV and CDR2 YYDKDF (reference sequence). This CDR3 is built from 15 residues. Deletions cut 5 bases from V and 2 bases from J, with 15 bases between. Described time point: late sampling 161 to 241 days after vaccination in a few convalescent patients. Sample treatment: approximately nine-day PBMC culture with coronavirus spike peptide pools or control peptides (ViraFEST assay). The TCR was taken from a human donor who had recovered from COVID-19. The material was CD4+ T cells from blood, cultured in vitro, obtained about 7 months after SARS-CoV-2 vaccination. The chain employs TRBV15 and TRBJ2-5; D could derive from TRBD1 or TRBD2 (5 bases each). CDR3: CATSRGAGAQETQYF. DNA for the CDR3: TGTGCCACCAGCCGAGGGGCAGGCGCTCAAGAGACCCAGTACTTC.